This TCR beta chain appears in the sequencing data of a study of radiation and T cells in renal cell carcinoma. Study-wide points: From baseline, blood top tumor clonotypes peaked at 2 weeks post-radiation. Without pretreatment biopsies, baseline tumor clonotype presence was undetermined.

A word on this clone: Its antigen is still unknown.

In germline, CDR1 is SGHRS, CDR2 YFSETQ. The CDR3 is made up of 14 amino acids. The V end lost 4 bases, the J end lost 5 bases, and 12 bases lay between the germline ends. TCRdb's table, derived via immunoSEQ multiplex PCR, lists solely in-frame clones and lacks some. The sample holds about 77,000 clones, 75% to 90% seen once. Time point specified: blood 4 weeks post-SBRT, at nephrectomy. Treatment in this sample: 15 Gy SBRT to primary tumor, nephrectomy 4 weeks later. Nephrectomy followed 15 Gy stereotactic body radiation by 4 weeks. Serial blood draws occurred at baseline and 2 and 4 weeks post-SBRT.

This TCR came from a woman in her sixties or seventies with renal cell carcinoma. The chain carries TRBV5-1 and TRBJ1-4; no definite D call. Source: blood, taken from a patient whose treatment included radiotherapy and nephrectomy. CDR3 DNA: TGCGCCAGCAGCATCGCGGGCGACAATGAAAAACTGTTTTTT. Its translation: CASSIAGDNEKLFF.